This TCR beta chain originates from a study of cytomegalovirus exposure and HLA in healthy donors. Turning to the study itself: Unique TCR beta sequences numbering 95 million to 130 million came from 150 million to 200 million T cells in an earlier analysis.

The PCR ran on 60 Vbeta and 13 Jbeta primers. Sequencing was performed with immunoSEQ multiplex PCR; in TCRdb, only in-frame clones are kept and a portion is missing. The sample yields around 99,000 clones, around 78% seen once. Germline-derived CDR1 and CDR2 are SNHLY and FYNNEI. V lost 1 base and J lost 0, with 6 bases in between. The CDR3 is made up of 14 amino acids. This clone has only one observation. Input material: PBMCs. The TCR sequence derives from a man aged 25 to 40 in good health and CMV-seronegative. The chain joins TRBV2 to TRBJ1-1, with a possible D match to TRBD1 (5 bases). The CDR3 sequence: CASSEGGLNTEAFF. The CDR3 region has the DNA TGTGCCAGCAGTGAAGGGGGCTTGAACACTGAAGCTTTCTTT.